This T cell receptor beta chain was observed in a study of OX40 agonist ivuxolimab in advanced cancers. Systemic immunosuppression or a history of autoimmune disease excluded patients. Collection of blood occurred at baseline, at cycle 4 day 1, and at cycle 7 day 1. Using immunoSEQ multiplex PCR, the repertoire was profiled, and TCRdb retains in-frame clones only, with some absent. The sample carries roughly 24,000 clones, more than 80% recorded once. Trimming took off 1 base at V and 0 bases at J, with 3 bases between the two ends. This CDR3 has 13 residues. Germline V gene sequence: CDR1 SEHNR, CDR2 FQNEAQ (reference sequence). This clone has only one observation.

This rearrangement joins TRBV7-9 to TRBJ1-1; the D is unclear. This specimen was CD4+ or CD8+ T cells sorted from blood, taken in a trial of the OX40 agonist ivuxolimab. This receptor was taken from an adult with an advanced solid tumor such as melanoma, head and neck, liver or kidney cancer. The CDR3 DNA reads TGTGCCAGCAGCTTAGTGGTGAACACTGAAGCTTTCTTT. Amino acid sequence: CASSLVVNTEAFF.